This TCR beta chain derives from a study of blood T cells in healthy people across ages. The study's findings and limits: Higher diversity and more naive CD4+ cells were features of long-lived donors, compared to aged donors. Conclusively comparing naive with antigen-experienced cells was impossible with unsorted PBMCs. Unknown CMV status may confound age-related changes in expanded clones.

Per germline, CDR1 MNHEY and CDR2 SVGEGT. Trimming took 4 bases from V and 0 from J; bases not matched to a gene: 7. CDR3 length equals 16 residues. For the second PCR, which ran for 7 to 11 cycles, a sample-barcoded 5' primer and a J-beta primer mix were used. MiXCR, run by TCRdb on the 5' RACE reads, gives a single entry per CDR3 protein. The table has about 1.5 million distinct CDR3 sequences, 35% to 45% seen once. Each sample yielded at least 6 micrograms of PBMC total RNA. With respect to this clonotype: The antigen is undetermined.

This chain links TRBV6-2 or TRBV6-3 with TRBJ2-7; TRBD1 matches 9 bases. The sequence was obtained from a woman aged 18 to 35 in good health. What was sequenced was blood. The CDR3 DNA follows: TGTGCCAGCAGTTCGACAGGGGGATCTAGCTCCTACGAGCAGTACTTC. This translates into CASSSTGGSSSYEQYF.